A single sample is the source of the 27 T cell receptor beta chains below, sequenced in a study of cytomegalovirus exposure and HLA in healthy donors (dated by TCRdb to the late 2010s). Libraries came from the immunoSEQ multiplex PCR assay. For the multiplex PCR, a mixture combining 60 forward primers for TCR Vbeta segments and 13 reverse primers for TCR Jbeta segments was used. This immuneACCESS table, as held by TCRdb, lists in-frame sequences with V and J called but not all clones. Of the missing ones, under half trace to an unresolved V gene in checked studies; the others have no known cause. For this sample there are about 150,000 clones; 84% appear just once. 2% to 3% of the sample rests with the top ten. Sequencing input: PBMCs. The receptors were gathered from a boy aged 2 to 10 in good health and CMV-seronegative.

V and J are TRBV10-3 and TRBJ2-4; 9 bases are a match to TRBD1. The junction had 12 bases not matched to a gene; V was cut back by 6 bases and J by 6 bases. Germline CDR1 and CDR2: ENHRY and SYGVKD. There are 16 residues in the CDR3. This CDR3 reads CAISRDGQGLGNIQYF. CDR3 in DNA: TGTGCCATCAGCCGCGATGGACAGGGGTTGGGAAACATTCAGTACTTC.

This clone has only one observation. The V gene is TRBV10-3, the J gene TRBJ1-1, with 7 positions matching TRBD1. The J segment lost 2 bases and the V segment lost 4 bases, leaving 10 bases of the junction unmatched. Per the germline V gene, CDR1 is ENHRY and CDR2 is SYGVKD. This CDR3 has 16 amino acids. CDR3 loop: CAISGISGTANTEAFF. For the CDR3, the DNA is TGTGCCATCAGTGGGATATCCGGGACAGCCAACACTGAAGCTTTCTTT.

V and J are TRBV6-1 and TRBJ1-5, with 8 bases that match TRBD1. Trimming at V came to 2 bases and at J to 5 bases, leaving 5 bases not matched to a gene. The germline gives CDR1 MNHNS, CDR2 SASEGT. The CDR3 sequence is 15 residues long. CDR3 residues: CASSEQGAGDQPQHF. In DNA form, the CDR3 reads TGTGCCAGCAGTGAACAGGGGGCGGGGGATCAGCCCCAGCATTTT.

The rearrangement uses TRBV11-3 and TRBJ2-1, with unresolved D. With 2 bases removed from V and 11 bases from J, the gap between germline ends came to 10 bases. Germline CDR1 reads SGHNT; CDR2 reads YENEEA. The length of the CDR3 is 12 residues. The CDR3 protein is CASSLFEVKQFF. DNA of the CDR3: TGTGCCAGCAGCTTATTTGAGGTGAAGCAGTTCTTC.

This sequence joins TRBV2 and TRBJ2-6, with 8 positions matching TRBD1. V dropped 3 bases and J dropped 6; count of bases not matched to a gene: 13. There are 18 residues in the CDR3. Germline CDR1 reads SNHLY; CDR2 reads FYNNEI. Written as DNA, the CDR3 is TGTGCCAGCAGTGACAGGGGGCCTAAAACTTTACCGGCCAACGTCCTGACTTTC. Translation gives CASSDRGPKTLPANVLTF.

The chain recombines TRBV6-1 with TRBJ1-1; 8 bases map to TRBD1. Germline V lookup: CDR1 MNHNS, CDR2 SASEGT. Germline trimming cut 7 bases from V and 8 bases from J; bases unmatched to any gene: 3. The CDR3 has 11 amino acids. The CDR3 DNA follows: TGTGCCAGCACTAGGACAGGGGAAGCTTTCTTT. Translating gives CASTRTGEAFF.

The rearrangement links TRBV4-2 to TRBJ1-4; TRBD1 agrees at 10 bases. The CDR3 length is 13 residues. J lost 5 bases, V lost 6 bases, and 0 bases had no gene match. Germline V lookup: CDR1 LGHNA, CDR2 YNFKEQ. For the CDR3, the DNA is TGTGCCAGCAGGGGACAGGGGAATGAAAAACTGTTTTTT. Protein: CASRGQGNEKLFF.

In its sample, this clone was seen a few times. CDR3 sequence reads: CAILGPGSYEQYF. Written as DNA, the CDR3 is TGTGCCATATTAGGTCCGGGATCCTACGAGCAGTACTTC. The rearrangement joins TRBV10-3 to TRBJ2-7, with a weak D call TRBD2 (5 bases). The CDR3 has 13 residues. Germline V CDR1 and CDR2: ENHRY, SYGVKD. V gave up 9 bases and J gave up 1 base, with 13 bases separating them.

The chain uses TRBV28 and TRBJ2-7; 7 positions match TRBD2. The CDR3 has 14 amino acids. V lost 8 bases and J lost 1; bases outside the gene matches: 8. Germline CDR1 is MDHEN and CDR2 is SYDVKM. Written as DNA, the CDR3 is TGTGCCAGCGGCCGCCTAGCGGATTCCTACGAGCAGTACTTC. It yields the protein CASGRLADSYEQYF.

The chain employs TRBV10-3 and TRBJ1-2, with TRBD1 matching over 8 bases. CDR1 is ENHRY and CDR2 is SYGVKD in the germline V gene. The CDR3 is 13 amino acids. With V trimmed by 6 bases and J by 8 bases, 8 bases remained unmatched. As DNA, the CDR3 is TGTGCCATCAGGGCCGGGACAGGCGTCGGCTACACCTTC. As protein: CAIRAGTGVGYTF.

V gene TRBV5-8 combines with J gene TRBJ2-3, with a tentative D call TRBD1 (5 bases). Trimming took off 0 bases at V and 2 bases at J, with 13 bases between the two ends. The CDR3 extends over 16 amino acids. CDR1 and CDR2 (germline): SGHTS, YDEGEE. The CDR3 nucleotides are TGTGCCAGCAGCTTGGCCCCCTTGGGGCTCACAGATACGCAGTATTTT. Translating it yields CASSLAPLGLTDTQYF.

The V call is TRBV6-1, the J call TRBJ2-3; D gene unclear. In germline, CDR1 is MNHNS, CDR2 SASEGT. V was clipped by 2 bases and J by 2 bases, with 14 bases between them. The CDR3 consists of 16 residues. This CDR3 is CASSEKLASHTDTQYF. Here the CDR3 DNA reads TGTGCCAGCAGTGAAAAGTTGGCTTCGCACACAGATACGCAGTATTTT.

A remark on this clone: The junction shows a germline mismatch at one end, possibly a read error. This chain joins TRBV7-9 and TRBJ1-4; D remains ambiguous. Germline V lookup: CDR1 SEHNR, CDR2 FQNEAQ (reference sequence). The CDR3 covers 13 residues. CDR3 sequence reads: CSSSLEFNGKLFF. The CDR3, as DNA: TGTTCCAGCAGCTTGGAGTTTAATGGGAAACTGTTTTTT.

This chain uses TRBV6-5 with TRBJ2-7; 7 bases map to TRBD1. The CDR3 has 14 residues. Germline CDR1 and CDR2: MNHEY and SVGAGI. The V segment lost 2 bases and the J segment 7 bases; nucleotides outside the gene matches: 8. The DNA for the CDR3 is TGTGCCAGCAGTTACGACAGGGCGACCCTGGAGCAGTACTTC. It yields the protein CASSYDRATLEQYF.

The chain uses TRBV15 and TRBJ1-5, with 11 bases matching TRBD1. CDR3 length equals 17 residues. Germline values: CDR1 LNHNV, CDR2 YYDKDF (reference sequence). J lost 6 bases, V lost 3 bases, and 10 bases had no gene match. The CDR3 DNA sequence: TGTGCCACCAGCAGCGCGGCCGGACAGGGGGCTGTTCAGCCCCAGCATTTT. This codes for CATSSAAGQGAVQPQHF.

The rearrangement uses TRBV28 and TRBJ2-7; 9 nucleotides line up with TRBD1. Germline CDR1 and CDR2: MDHEN and SYDVKM. The CDR3 runs to 14 residues. The V and J ends lost 6 bases and 5 bases, in that order; junction bases with no gene match: 8. For the CDR3, the DNA is TGTGCCAGCAGAAGACAGGGGGGTTCCCACGAGCAGTACTTC. This gives the protein CASRRQGGSHEQYF.

The rearrangement uses TRBV5-4 and TRBJ1-4; the D gene is possibly TRBD1 (6 bases). V was shortened by 4 bases and J by 3 bases, with 13 bases between the two germline ends. The CDR3 consists of 15 residues. Germline assignment: CDR1 SGHNT and CDR2 YYREEE (reference sequence). DNA of the CDR3: TGTGCCAGCAGCAAAACAGGGTTCCCTAATGAAAAACTGTTTTTT. Amino acid sequence: CASSKTGFPNEKLFF.

This clone was seen a few times. V is TRBV5-1 and J is TRBJ2-2; the match to TRBD1 covers 9 bases. The CDR3 length is 15 residues. Germline V lookup: CDR1 SGHRS, CDR2 YFSETQ. The V gene end was trimmed by 4 bases and the J gene end by 4 bases; junction bases not matched to a gene: 5. The CDR3 DNA sequence: TGCGCCAGCAGCACGGGACAGGGTGGCACCGGGGAGCTGTTTTTT. Translation: CASSTGQGGTGELFF.

V is TRBV5-1 and J is TRBJ1-3; TRBD1 matches at 8 bases. The V and J ends lost 4 bases and 0 bases, in that order; junction bases with no gene match: 6. The CDR3 is 16 amino acids. CDR1 is SGHRS and CDR2 is YFSETQ in the germline V gene. The CDR3 coding sequence is TGCGCCAGCAGCCGTCTGGACAGGGTCTCTGGAAACACCATATATTTT. Encoded protein: CASSRLDRVSGNTIYF.

The chain carries TRBV5-1 and TRBJ2-3, with TRBD1 matching over 9 bases. Trimming at V came to 4 bases and at J to 4 bases, leaving 10 bases not matched to a gene. Germline loops: CDR1 SGHRS, CDR2 YFSETQ. The CDR3 runs 16 residues. The CDR3 protein is CASSLTGTGIPDTQYF. The CDR3 DNA is TGCGCCAGCAGCCTGACCGGGACAGGGATACCAGATACGCAGTATTTT.

The V call is TRBV29-1, the J call TRBJ2-3; D call uncertain. Trimming left V 4 bases short and J 0 bases short, with 11 bases between. The CDR3 consists of 14 residues. Germline V gives CDR1 SQVTM, CDR2 ANQGSEA. The CDR3 is CSVGYKASTDTQYF. In nucleotides, the CDR3 is TGCAGCGTTGGATATAAAGCGAGCACAGATACGCAGTATTTT.

The chain combines TRBV5-4 with TRBJ1-2; perhaps TRBD1 as D (6 bases). Germline V lookup: CDR1 SGHNT, CDR2 YYREEE (reference sequence). The ends were cut back, 0 bases at V and 4 bases at J, with 16 bases in the middle. CDR3 length equals 16 residues. CDR3 coding DNA: TGTGCCAGCAGCTTGGTCGGGGGGCCAGCGACCTATGGCTACACCTTC. It encodes CASSLVGGPATYGYTF.

The rearrangement joins TRBV19 to TRBJ1-2, with D hard to call. V dropped 2 bases and J dropped 3 bases, with 7 bases sitting between them. Germline V gene lookup returns CDR1 LNHDA and CDR2 SQIVND (reference sequence). The CDR3 is made up of 13 amino acids. CDR3 loop: CASSISADYGYTF. The CDR3 bases are TGTGCCAGTAGTATATCCGCAGACTATGGCTACACCTTC.

V is TRBV7-2 and J is TRBJ2-1, with 9 bases identical to TRBD2. Germline loops: CDR1 SGHTA, CDR2 FQGNSA. CDR3 length: 15 amino acids. Germline trimming cut 8 bases from V and 3 bases from J; bases unmatched to any gene: 8. The CDR3 protein is CASRVAGAVYNEQFF. In DNA form, the CDR3 reads TGTGCCAGCCGGGTAGCGGGAGCGGTCTACAATGAGCAGTTCTTC.

The V gene is TRBV4-2, the J gene TRBJ2-3; 7 bases are shared with TRBD2. V was pared by 2 bases and J by 3 bases, with 2 bases of the junction left unmatched. This CDR3 spans 14 amino acids. CDR1 and CDR2 from the germline V gene are LGHNA and YNFKEQ. Written as DNA, the CDR3 is TGTGCCAGCAGCCAAACGGGAGGTACAGATACGCAGTATTTT. Translation: CASSQTGGTDTQYF.

This sequence joins TRBV27 and TRBJ2-1; 14 nucleotides line up with TRBD2. The CDR3 consists of 19 residues. Trimming took 5 bases from V and 0 from J; bases not matched to a gene: 9. Germline values: CDR1 MNHEY, CDR2 SMNVEV (reference sequence). CDR3 coding DNA: TGTGCCAGCAGTCAGACTAGCGGGAGGGTGCCAAGCTCCTACAATGAGCAGTTCTTC. This sequence encodes CASSQTSGRVPSSYNEQFF.

The V gene is TRBV28, the J gene TRBJ1-4; D ambiguous. Germline CDR1 reads MDHEN; CDR2 reads SYDVKM. The CDR3 contains 16 residues. V was trimmed by 6 bases and J by 5 bases, leaving 19 bases between them. In DNA form, the CDR3 reads TGTGCCAGCAGCCCTGTAACAGACACCCCAAATGAAAAACTGTTTTTT. This gives the protein CASSPVTDTPNEKLFF. The whole variable domain, filled in from reference TRBV28 and TRBJ1-4, reads DVKVTQSSRYLVKRTGEKVFLECVQDMDHENMFWYRQDPGLGLRLIYFSYDVKMKEKGDIPEGYSVSREKKERFSLILESASTNQTSMYLCASSPVTDTPNEKLFFGSGTQLSVL.